This TCR beta chain was recovered during a study of cytomegalovirus exposure and HLA in healthy donors. Study conclusions and caveats: The study assumed roughly uniform donor sequencing depth for presence/absence analyses. CMV serostatus was the sole immune exposure information available.

Trimming removed 0 bases from V and 4 bases from J; junction bases left unmatched: 6. The CDR3 covers 15 residues. The germline V gene has CDR1 MNHNY and CDR2 SVGAGI (reference sequence). A word on this clone: What it binds is not known.

PCR used 60 Vbeta primers and 13 Jbeta primers. The authors' processing: A later analysis tallied approximately 80 million unique TCR beta chains, approximately 11 million of them shared. Profiled with immunoSEQ multiplex PCR; TCRdb holds only in-frame clones, not every one. The DNA gave D and trimming, while V, J and clone size come from that table. The repertoire holds around 100,000 clones, with 73% as singletons. The chain employs TRBV6-6 and TRBJ2-7; 7 nucleotides align to TRBD1. This TCR was sampled from a man in his forties or fifties in good health and CMV-seronegative. The sample consisted of PBMCs. In DNA, the CDR3 is TGTGCCAGCAGTTACTCGACCGGACAGGCGTACGAGCAGTACTTC. It yields the protein CASSYSTGQAYEQYF.